The 6 T cell receptor beta chains given below trace back to one sample, sequenced in a study of regulatory T cells in long-lasting Graves disease. Sequencing libraries for TCR beta were prepared with iRepertoire HTBI primers and Arm-PCR of CDR3 regions. One entry per CDR3 protein, called by TCRdb with MiXCR from the multiplex PCR reads. This repertoire shows about 540,000 distinct CDR3 sequences, approximately 15% found once; its top ten account for over 7.5%. The sample's time point: newly diagnosed GD, antithyroid drugs for less than 3 months. Researchers made the TCR library from RNA that was extracted from PBMCs. These data also featured in a second study, about T cells in Graves' hyperthyroidism and ophthalmopathy.

Source: peripheral blood mononuclear cells (PBMCs), taken at new diagnosis, from a patient treated with antithyroid drugs. The receptors here all came from a man aged 25 to 40 with Graves disease.

On this clonotype: A far larger clone is a single base away, which makes a read error likely. The CDR3 protein is CASSFQLAGGNNEQYF. CDR3 nucleotide sequence: TGTGCCAGCAGCTTCCAACTAGCGGGAGGGAACAATGAGCAGTACTTC. V gene TRBV11-2 combines with J gene TRBJ2-5; TRBD2 agrees at 13 bases. This CDR3 region has 16 residues. Germline V lookup: CDR1 SGHAT, CDR2 FQNNGV. The V segment lost 3 bases and the J segment 11 bases; nucleotides outside the gene matches: 12.

With respect to this clonotype: This sequence may be a read error, since a much larger clone differs from it by one base. This rearrangement joins TRBV6-5 to TRBJ1-1, with D tentatively TRBD1 (5 bases). Trimming took 2 bases from V and 4 from J, leaving 14 bases between them. The CDR3 runs 15 residues. CDR1 is MNHEY, CDR2 SVGAGI, per germline. CDR3 region: CASSYTSGQVTEAFF. The CDR3 region has the DNA TGTGCCAGCAGTTACACCTCGGGGCAGGTCACTGAAGCTTTCTTT.

In its sample, this clonotype was seen a few times. V gene TRBV5-5 combines with J gene TRBJ1-1, with D uncertain. The germline V gene has CDR1 SGHKS and CDR2 YYEKEE (reference sequence). This CDR3 comprises 16 residues. V was clipped by 2 bases and J by 5 bases, with 19 bases between them. Here the CDR3 reads CASSFLTTTGGTEAFF. CDR3 coding DNA: TGTGCCAGCAGCTTCCTAACGACCACCGGCGGGACTGAAGCTTTCTTT.

At least ten counts were recorded for this clonotype. The rearrangement joins TRBV2 to TRBJ1-5; D not certain. V lost 6 bases and J lost 1, with 13 bases in between. Looked up from germline, CDR1 is SNHLY and CDR2 is FYNNEI. The length of the CDR3 is 15 residues. The CDR3 loop is CASSTVSGSNQPQHF. CDR3 bases: TGTGCCAGCAGCACCGTAAGCGGCAGCAATCAGCCCCAGCATTTT.

This clonotype was picked up many times. The chain joins TRBV7-9 to TRBJ2-7, with D perhaps being TRBD1 or TRBD2 (5 bases each). The germline CDR1 and CDR2 sequences are SEHNR and FQNEAQ (reference sequence). V was trimmed by 5 bases and J by 2 bases, leaving 10 bases between them. CDR3 size: 13 residues. The CDR3 DNA is TGTGCCAGCAGCATGGGGGACCCCTACGAGCAGTACTTC. It encodes CASSMGDPYEQYF.

The J gene is TRBJ1-4, the V gene TRBV5-1, with 7 bases identical to TRBD1. With 0 bases clipped from V and 0 bases from J, the junction kept 8 bases outside the gene matches. Germline V lookup: CDR1 SGHRS, CDR2 YFSETQ. The CDR3 sequence is 18 residues long. CDR3 coding DNA: TGCGCCAGCAGCTTGGAAGGGGGCGCTTTCCCAACTAATGAAAAACTGTTTTTT. Protein: CASSLEGGAFPTNEKLFF. Complete variable domain (other parts from reference TRBV5-1 and TRBJ1-4): KAGVTQTPRYLIKTRGQQVTLSCSPISGHRSVSWYQQTPGQGLQFLFEYFSETQRNKGNFPGRFSGRQFSNSRSEMNVSTLELGDSALYLCASSLEGGAFPTNEKLFFGSGTQLSVL.